The 16 T cell receptor beta chains reported below all come from one sample, sequenced in a study of blood T cell repertoires in COVID-19. Generated by immunoSEQ multiplex PCR, the TCRdb table keeps only in-frame clones and is missing some. The table includes hundreds of thousands of clones, 80% to 90% detected once. Source material: peripheral blood. The receptor set was obtained from a woman aged 25 to 39 with COVID-19, enrolled during active disease.

The CDR3 sequence: CASSLSSGGTDTQYF. Here the CDR3 DNA reads TGTGCCAGCAGCCTGTCTAGCGGGGGCACAGATACGCAGTATTTT. This chain links TRBV3-1 (or the pseudogene TRBV3-2) with TRBJ2-3; 9 bases are a match to TRBD2. V shed 4 bases, J shed 1 base, and the junction held 3 bases outside the gene matches. This CDR3 is 15 amino acids long. Germline loops: CDR1 LGHDT, CDR2 YNNKEL (reference sequence).

The rearrangement joins TRBV19 to TRBJ1-3; a possible D gene is TRBD1 (6 bases). This CDR3 has 15 residues. Germline-derived CDR1 and CDR2 are LNHDA and SQIVND (reference sequence). V was cut by 6 bases and J by 2 bases, with 14 bases left in between. This CDR3 is CASRDFQGTGNTIYF. Here the CDR3 DNA reads TGTGCCAGTAGGGACTTTCAGGGGACTGGAAACACCATATATTTT.

The CDR3: CASSQDPSGRADEQFF. CDR3 nucleotides: TGCGCCAGCAGCCAAGATCCCAGCGGGAGGGCCGATGAGCAGTTCTTC. The V and J genes are TRBV4-1 and TRBJ2-1; 10 bases line up with TRBD2. V shed 0 bases and J 8 bases; nucleotides not matched to a gene: 7. There are 16 residues in the CDR3. CDR1 and CDR2 from the germline V gene are MGHRA and YSYEKL.

The rearrangement links TRBV19 to TRBJ1-2; 9 nucleotides align to TRBD1. Per the germline V gene, CDR1 is LNHDA and CDR2 is SQIVND (reference sequence). CDR3 length: 16 amino acids. V was pared by 3 bases and J by 2 bases, with 7 bases of the junction left unmatched. CDR3 residues: CASSIPGQGRNYGYTF. In nucleotides, the CDR3 is TGTGCCAGTAGTATTCCGGGACAGGGAAGGAACTATGGCTACACCTTC.

The J gene is TRBJ1-5, the V gene TRBV3-1 (or the pseudogene TRBV3-2); a possible D gene is TRBD1 (5 bases). This CDR3 contains 15 residues. Trimming took 2 bases from V and 5 from J, leaving 13 bases between them. The germline CDR1 and CDR2 sequences are LGHDT and YNNKEL (reference sequence). In nucleotides, the CDR3 is TGTGCCAGCAGCCAATCGGCAGGGATATATCAGCCCCAGCATTTT. This sequence encodes CASSQSAGIYQPQHF.

This rearrangement joins TRBV29-1 to TRBJ1-2; a weak D match, TRBD1 (6 bases). V was cut by 5 bases and J by 3 bases, with 7 bases left in between. The CDR3 sequence is 11 residues long. The germline gives CDR1 SQVTM, CDR2 ANQGSEA. The CDR3 DNA reads as TGCAGCGTTTCAGGGGACTATGGCTACACCTTC. This sequence encodes CSVSGDYGYTF.

This clone was found once. This chain joins TRBV5-1 and TRBJ2-2; D may be TRBD2 (5 bases). Germline-derived CDR1 and CDR2 are SGHRS and YFSETQ. Deletions cut 0 bases from V and 1 base from J, with 19 bases between. The CDR3 covers 19 residues. CDR3 DNA sequence: TGCGCCAGCAGCTTGGCCTTCCCCGCTAGCTTCAAGAACACCGGGGAGCTGTTTTTT. Translation: CASSLAFPASFKNTGELFF. Looking up the rest from reference TRBV5-1 and TRBJ2-2 gives the full variable domain: KAGVTQTPRYLIKTRGQQVTLSCSPISGHRSVSWYQQTPGQGLQFLFEYFSETQRNKGNFPGRFSGRQFSNSRSEMNVSTLELGDSALYLCASSLAFPASFKNTGELFFGEGSRLTVL.

This chain links TRBV5-1 with TRBJ2-1; D might be TRBD1 (5 bases). The CDR3 spans 15 residues. Trimming took 0 bases from V and 4 from J, leaving 11 bases between them. Germline loops: CDR1 SGHRS, CDR2 YFSETQ. The CDR3 bases are TGCGCCAGCAGCTTGGGGCAGGGCGTTTACAATGAGCAGTTCTTC. The encoded protein is CASSLGQGVYNEQFF. Drawing the rest from reference TRBV5-1 and TRBJ2-1, the complete variable domain is KAGVTQTPRYLIKTRGQQVTLSCSPISGHRSVSWYQQTPGQGLQFLFEYFSETQRNKGNFPGRFSGRQFSNSRSEMNVSTLELGDSALYLCASSLGQGVYNEQFFGPGTRLTVL.

This clone was seen just once. The chain links TRBV19 to TRBJ1-5; TRBD1 is a possible D gene (5 bases). The CDR3 is made up of 20 amino acids. V was trimmed by 1 base and J by 0 bases, leaving 22 bases between them. Germline V gene data show CDR1 as LNHDA and CDR2 as SQIVND (reference sequence). The CDR3 loop is CASSIGWYRTSTDSNQPQHF. CDR3 nucleotide sequence: TGTGCCAGTAGTATAGGTTGGTACAGGACCTCTACGGATAGCAATCAGCCCCAGCATTTT.

The chain recombines TRBV28 with TRBJ2-7; D possibly corresponds to TRBD2 (6 bases). From germline, CDR1 is MDHEN and CDR2 SYDVKM. The CDR3 has 16 amino acids. V lost 4 bases to trimming and J lost 4 bases, with 20 bases between them. CDR3 bases: TGTGCCAGCAGTTCCCCCGGGACTGGCGGGCGGTACGAGCAGTACTTC. It specifies CASSSPGTGGRYEQYF.

The gene calls are TRBV18 and TRBJ2-1, with TRBD2 identical over 14 bases. The CDR3 is made up of 16 amino acids. J lost 8 bases, V lost 5 bases, and 8 bases had no gene match. CDR1 and CDR2 (germline): KGHSH, LQKENI. Written as DNA, the CDR3 is TGTGCCAGCTCAAGAGGGACTAGCGGGAGTGGAGATGAGCAGTTCTTC. Translation gives CASSRGTSGSGDEQFF.

Only one count was recorded for this clone. The chain combines TRBV28 with TRBJ1-1; D gene unclear. Between the trimmed V and J ends, which lost 3 bases and 3 bases, there was a span of 11 bases. The CDR3 has 14 amino acids. Per germline, CDR1 MDHEN and CDR2 SYDVKM. CDR3: CASSLGWGDTEAFF. The DNA of the CDR3 is TGTGCCAGCAGTTTGGGCTGGGGAGACACTGAAGCTTTCTTT.

The rearrangement links TRBV27 to TRBJ2-1; TRBD1 matches at 9 bases. This CDR3 has 15 residues. Germline V lookup: CDR1 MNHEY, CDR2 SMNVEV (reference sequence). V was clipped by 6 bases and J by 3 bases; unmatched bases: 6. CDR3: CASRTGTGNYNEQFF. The CDR3 DNA follows: TGTGCCAGCAGAACCGGGACAGGGAACTACAATGAGCAGTTCTTC.

Of note for this clone: At one end the junction does not follow the germline gene, possibly because of a read error. The chain combines TRBV6-5 with TRBJ2-3; 9 nucleotides match TRBD2. The CDR3 sequence is 14 residues long. Germline values: CDR1 MNHEY, CDR2 SVGAGI. As DNA, the CDR3 is TGTGCCAGCACCCGGGGGCTAGCGGGGCCGACGCCGTATTTT. Its translation: CASTRGLAGPTPYF.

The rearrangement links TRBV4-1 to TRBJ2-3; 14 positions agree with TRBD2. This CDR3 spans 18 amino acids. Losses at the gene ends were 1 base for V and 5 bases for J; bases not matched to a gene: 8. Germline CDR1 and CDR2: MGHRA and YSYEKL. As DNA, the CDR3 is TGCGCCAGCAGCCAAGTGTCCCTGACTAGCGGGGGGGGAGATACGCAGTATTTT. This encodes CASSQVSLTSGGGDTQYF.

The table lists this clone with a few counts. The rearrangement joins TRBV4-3 to TRBJ1-2, with 10 bases matching TRBD1. There are 17 residues in the CDR3. The germline CDR1 and CDR2 sequences are LGHNA and YSLEER. The trim removed 1 base at V and 4 bases at J, leaving 9 bases unmatched. CDR3 DNA: TGCGCCAGCAGCCAAGGGGACAGGGGTAGTGGTGGCTATGGCTACACCTTC. Translating gives CASSQGDRGSGGYGYTF.